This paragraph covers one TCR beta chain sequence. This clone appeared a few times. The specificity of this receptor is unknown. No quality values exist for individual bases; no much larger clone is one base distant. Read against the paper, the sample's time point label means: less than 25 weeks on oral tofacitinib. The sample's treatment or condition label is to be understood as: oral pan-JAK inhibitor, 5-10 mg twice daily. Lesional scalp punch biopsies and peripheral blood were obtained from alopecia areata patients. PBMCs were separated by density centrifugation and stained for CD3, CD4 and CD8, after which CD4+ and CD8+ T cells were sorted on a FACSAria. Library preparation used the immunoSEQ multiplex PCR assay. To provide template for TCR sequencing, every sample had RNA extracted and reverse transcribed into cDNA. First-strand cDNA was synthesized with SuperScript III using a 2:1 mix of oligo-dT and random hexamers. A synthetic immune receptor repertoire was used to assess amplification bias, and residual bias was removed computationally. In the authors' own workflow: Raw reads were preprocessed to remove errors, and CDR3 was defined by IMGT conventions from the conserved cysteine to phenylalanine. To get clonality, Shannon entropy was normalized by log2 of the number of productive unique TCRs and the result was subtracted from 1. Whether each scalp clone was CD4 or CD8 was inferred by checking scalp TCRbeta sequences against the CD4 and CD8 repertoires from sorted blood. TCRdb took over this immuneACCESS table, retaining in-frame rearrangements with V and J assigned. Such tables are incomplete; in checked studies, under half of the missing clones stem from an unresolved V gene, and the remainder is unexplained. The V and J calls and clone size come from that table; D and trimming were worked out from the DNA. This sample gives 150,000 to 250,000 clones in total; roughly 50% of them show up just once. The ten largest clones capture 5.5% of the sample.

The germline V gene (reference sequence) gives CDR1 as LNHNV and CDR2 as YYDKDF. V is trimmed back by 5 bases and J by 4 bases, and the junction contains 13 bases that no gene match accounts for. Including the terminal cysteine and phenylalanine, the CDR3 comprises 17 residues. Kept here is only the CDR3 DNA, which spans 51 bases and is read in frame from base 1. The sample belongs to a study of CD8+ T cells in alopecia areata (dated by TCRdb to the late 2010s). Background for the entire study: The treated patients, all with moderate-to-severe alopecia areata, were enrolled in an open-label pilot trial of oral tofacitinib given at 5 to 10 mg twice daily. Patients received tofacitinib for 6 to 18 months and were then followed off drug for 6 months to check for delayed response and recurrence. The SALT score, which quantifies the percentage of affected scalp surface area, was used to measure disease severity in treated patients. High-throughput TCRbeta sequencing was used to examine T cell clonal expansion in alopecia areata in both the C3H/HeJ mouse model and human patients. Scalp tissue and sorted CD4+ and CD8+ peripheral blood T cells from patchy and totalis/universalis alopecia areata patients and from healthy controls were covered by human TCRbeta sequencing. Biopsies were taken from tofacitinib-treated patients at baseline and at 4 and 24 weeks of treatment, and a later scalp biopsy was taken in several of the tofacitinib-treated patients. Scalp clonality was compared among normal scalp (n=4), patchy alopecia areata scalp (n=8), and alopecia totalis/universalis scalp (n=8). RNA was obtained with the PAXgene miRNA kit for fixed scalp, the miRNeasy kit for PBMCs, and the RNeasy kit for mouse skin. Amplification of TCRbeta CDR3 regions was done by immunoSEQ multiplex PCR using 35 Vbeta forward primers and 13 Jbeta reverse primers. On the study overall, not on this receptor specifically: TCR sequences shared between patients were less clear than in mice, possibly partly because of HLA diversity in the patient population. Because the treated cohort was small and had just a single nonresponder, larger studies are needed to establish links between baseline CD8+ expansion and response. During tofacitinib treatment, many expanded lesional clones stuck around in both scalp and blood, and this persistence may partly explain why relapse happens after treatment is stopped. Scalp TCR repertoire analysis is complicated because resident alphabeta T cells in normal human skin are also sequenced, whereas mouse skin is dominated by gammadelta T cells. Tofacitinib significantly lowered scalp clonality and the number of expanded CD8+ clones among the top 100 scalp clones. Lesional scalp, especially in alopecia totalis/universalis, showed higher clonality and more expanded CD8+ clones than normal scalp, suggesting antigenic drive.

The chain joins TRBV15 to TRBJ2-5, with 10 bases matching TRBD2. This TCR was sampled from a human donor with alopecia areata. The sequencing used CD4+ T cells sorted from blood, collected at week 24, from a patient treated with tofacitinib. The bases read TGTGCCACCAGCGGGCCCCCCTTAGCGGGGGGTCTAGAGACCCAGTACTTC. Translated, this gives CATSGPPLAGGLETQYF.